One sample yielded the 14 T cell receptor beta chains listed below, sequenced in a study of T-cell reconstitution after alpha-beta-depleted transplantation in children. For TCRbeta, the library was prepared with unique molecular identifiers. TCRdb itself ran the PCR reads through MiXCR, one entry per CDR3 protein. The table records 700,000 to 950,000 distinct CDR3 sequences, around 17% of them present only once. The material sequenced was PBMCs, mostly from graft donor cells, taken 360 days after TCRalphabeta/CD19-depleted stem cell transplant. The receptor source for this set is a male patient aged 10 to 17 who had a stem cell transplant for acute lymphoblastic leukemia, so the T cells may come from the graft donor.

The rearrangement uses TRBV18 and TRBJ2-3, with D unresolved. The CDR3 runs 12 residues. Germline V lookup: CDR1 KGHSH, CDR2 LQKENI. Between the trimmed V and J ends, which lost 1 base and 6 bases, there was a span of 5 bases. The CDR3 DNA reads TGTGCCAGCTCACCACAGGAGGATACGCAGTATTTT. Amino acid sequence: CASSPQEDTQYF. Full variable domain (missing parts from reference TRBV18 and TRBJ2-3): NAGVMQNPRHLVRRRGQEARLRCSPMKGHSHVYWYRQLPEEGLKFMVYLQKENIIDESGMPKERFSAEFPKEGPSILRIQQVVRGDSAAYFCASSPQEDTQYFGPGTRLTVL.

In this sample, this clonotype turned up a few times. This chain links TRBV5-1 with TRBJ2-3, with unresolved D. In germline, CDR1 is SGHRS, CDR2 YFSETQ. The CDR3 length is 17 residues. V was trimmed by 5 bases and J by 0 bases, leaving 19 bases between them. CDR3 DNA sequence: TGCGCCAGCAGTATCTATTTTTCCATCGGTAGCACAGATACGCAGTATTTT. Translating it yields CASSIYFSIGSTDTQYF.

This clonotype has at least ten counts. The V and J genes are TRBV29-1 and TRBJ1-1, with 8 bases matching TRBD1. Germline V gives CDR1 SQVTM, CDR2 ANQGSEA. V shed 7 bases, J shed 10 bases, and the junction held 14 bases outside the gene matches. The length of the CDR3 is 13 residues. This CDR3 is CSGSRTGKGGAFF. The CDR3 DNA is TGCAGCGGGTCTAGGACAGGGAAAGGAGGAGCTTTCTTT.

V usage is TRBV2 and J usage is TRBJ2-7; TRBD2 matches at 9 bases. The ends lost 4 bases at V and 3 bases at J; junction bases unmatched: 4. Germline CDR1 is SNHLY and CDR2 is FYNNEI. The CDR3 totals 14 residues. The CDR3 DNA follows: TGTGCCAGCAGTGTGGGACTAGCCCACTACGAGCAGTACTTC. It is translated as CASSVGLAHYEQYF.

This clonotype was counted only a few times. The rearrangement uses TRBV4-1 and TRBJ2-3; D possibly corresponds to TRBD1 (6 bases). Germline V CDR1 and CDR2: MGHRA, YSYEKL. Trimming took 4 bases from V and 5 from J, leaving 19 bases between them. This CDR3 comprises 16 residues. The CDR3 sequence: CASSLQGQNSGDTQYF. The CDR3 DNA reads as TGCGCCAGCAGCCTTCAAGGACAGAACTCGGGAGATACGCAGTATTTT.

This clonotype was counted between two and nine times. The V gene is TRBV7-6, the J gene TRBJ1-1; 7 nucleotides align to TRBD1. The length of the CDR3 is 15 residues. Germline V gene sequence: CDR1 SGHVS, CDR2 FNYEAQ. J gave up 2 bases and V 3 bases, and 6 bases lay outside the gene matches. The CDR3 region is CASSFIEGGNTEAFF. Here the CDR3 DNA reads TGTGCCAGCAGCTTCATTGAAGGGGGCAACACTGAAGCTTTCTTT.

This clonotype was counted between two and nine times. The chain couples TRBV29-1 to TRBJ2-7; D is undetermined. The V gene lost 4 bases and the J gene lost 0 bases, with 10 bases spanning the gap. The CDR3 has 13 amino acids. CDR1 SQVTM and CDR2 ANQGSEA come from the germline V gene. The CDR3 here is CSVGRRSSYEQYF. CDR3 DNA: TGCAGCGTTGGGCGCCGGAGCTCCTACGAGCAGTACTTC.

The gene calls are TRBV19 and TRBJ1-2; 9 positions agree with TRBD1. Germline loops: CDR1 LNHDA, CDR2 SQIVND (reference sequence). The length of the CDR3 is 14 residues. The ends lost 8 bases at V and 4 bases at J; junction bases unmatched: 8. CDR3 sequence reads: CASAGTGNGYGYTF. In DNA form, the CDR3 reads TGTGCCAGTGCCGGGACAGGGAACGGCTATGGCTACACCTTC.

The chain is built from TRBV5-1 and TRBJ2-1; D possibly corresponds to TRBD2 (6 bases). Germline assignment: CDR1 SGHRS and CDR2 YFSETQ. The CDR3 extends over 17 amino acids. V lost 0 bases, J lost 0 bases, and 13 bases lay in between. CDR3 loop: CASSLGVTSLSYNEQFF. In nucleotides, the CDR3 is TGCGCCAGCAGCTTGGGGGTCACTAGCCTCTCCTACAATGAGCAGTTCTTC.

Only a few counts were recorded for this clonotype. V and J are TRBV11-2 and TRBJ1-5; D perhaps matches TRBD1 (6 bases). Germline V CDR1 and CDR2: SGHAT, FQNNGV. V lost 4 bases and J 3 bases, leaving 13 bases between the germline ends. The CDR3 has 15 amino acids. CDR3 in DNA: TGTGCCAGCAGCTCAGACAGGCACCCCAATCAGCCCCAGCATTTT. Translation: CASSSDRHPNQPQHF.

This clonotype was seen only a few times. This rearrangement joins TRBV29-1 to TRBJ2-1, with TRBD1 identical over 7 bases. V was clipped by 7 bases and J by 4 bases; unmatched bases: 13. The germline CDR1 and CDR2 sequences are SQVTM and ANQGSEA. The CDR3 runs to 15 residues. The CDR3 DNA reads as TGCAGCGCAAGACCACCGGGACAGCTTTACAATGAGCAGTTCTTC. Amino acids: CSARPPGQLYNEQFF.

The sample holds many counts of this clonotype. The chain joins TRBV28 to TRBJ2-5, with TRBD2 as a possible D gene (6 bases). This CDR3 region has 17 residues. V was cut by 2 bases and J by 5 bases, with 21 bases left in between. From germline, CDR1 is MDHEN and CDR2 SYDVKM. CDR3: CASSLDDGSEILETQYF. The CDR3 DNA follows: TGTGCCAGCAGTTTAGATGACGGGAGTGAAATTTTGGAGACCCAGTACTTC.

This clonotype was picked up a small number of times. The DNA of the CDR3 is TGTGCCAGCAGTGTGACAGCCCTATTGAGCAATCAGCCCCAGCATTTT. This translates into CASSVTALLSNQPQHF. This chain uses TRBV2 with TRBJ1-5, with TRBD1 as a possible D gene (5 bases). From germline, CDR1 is SNHLY and CDR2 FYNNEI. The CDR3 extends over 16 amino acids. V was cut by 4 bases and J by 1 base, with 14 bases left in between.

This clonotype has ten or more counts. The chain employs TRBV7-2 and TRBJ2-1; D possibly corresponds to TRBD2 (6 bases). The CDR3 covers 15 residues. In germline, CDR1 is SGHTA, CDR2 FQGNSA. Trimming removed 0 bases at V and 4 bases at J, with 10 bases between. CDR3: CASSLAGGRYNEQFF. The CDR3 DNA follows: TGTGCCAGCAGCTTAGCGGGAGGACGATACAATGAGCAGTTCTTC.